This T cell receptor (beta chain) was sequenced for a study of response to subunit inactivated influenza vaccine. MiXCR, run by TCRdb on the RT-PCR reads, gives a single entry per CDR3 protein. The sample consists of about 780,000 distinct CDR3 sequences, 18% of them appearing once. The CDR3 spans 14 residues. The V end lost 3 bases, the J end lost 5 bases, and 13 bases lay between the germline ends. Germline CDR1 is SGHTA and CDR2 is FQGNSA. This chain joins TRBV7-2 and TRBJ1-1; tentative D call: TRBD1 (6 bases). The receptor was derived from a man aged 50 or older who received an inactivated influenza vaccine. The sequences come from PBMCs from blood, collected around 5 days after vaccination. CDR3 in amino acids: CASSLMRQGTEAFF. The CDR3 coding sequence is TGTGCCAGCAGCTTGATGAGGCAGGGGACTGAAGCTTTCTTT.